The 25 T cell receptor beta chains below were found in one sample sequenced in a study of cytomegalovirus exposure and HLA in healthy donors. PCR primers comprised 60 Vbeta and 13 Jbeta primers. Measured with immunoSEQ multiplex PCR; TCRdb has only the in-frame clones, and not every one. The table shows 200,000 to 250,000 clones, with 77% occurring only once. What was sequenced was PBMCs. These receptors originate from a woman between 55 and 75 years old in good health and CMV-seropositive.

The chain is built from TRBV12-5 and TRBJ1-5, with TRBD1 identical over 9 bases. The CDR3 spans 15 residues. Germline loops: CDR1 LGHNT, CDR2 FRNRAP. Trimming at V came to 0 bases and at J to 6 bases, leaving 3 bases not matched to a gene. CDR3 loop: CASGLVTGGPQPQHF. The CDR3 nucleotides are TGTGCTAGTGGTTTGGTTACAGGGGGCCCTCAGCCCCAGCATTTT.

The sample holds one count of this clone. The chain has TRBV7-2 and TRBJ2-7; 12 positions agree with TRBD2. This CDR3 spans 15 amino acids. Germline lookup yields CDR1 SGHTA and CDR2 FQGNSA. V dropped 5 bases and J dropped 4; count of bases not matched to a gene: 6. The CDR3 DNA sequence: TGTGCCAGCAGCCTAAGGACTAGCGGGGATTACGAGCAGTACTTC. Translation: CASSLRTSGDYEQYF. The variable domain in full, with the rest retrieved from reference TRBV7-2 and TRBJ2-7, is GAGVSQSPSNKVTEKGKDVELRCDPISGHTALYWYRQSLGQGLEFLIYFQGNSAPDKSGLPSDRFSAERTGGSVSTLTIQRTQQEDSAVYLCASSLRTSGDYEQYFGPGTRLTVT.

The CDR3 sequence is CASSFPAGSGTDTQYF. DNA of the CDR3: TGTGCCAGCAGCTTCCCAGCGGGATCGGGCACAGATACGCAGTATTTT. This chain connects TRBV7-9 to TRBJ2-3; 7 bases are a match to TRBD2. Germline trimming cut 3 bases from V and 1 base from J; bases unmatched to any gene: 7. The length of the CDR3 is 16 residues. CDR1 SEHNR and CDR2 FQNEAQ come from the germline V gene (reference sequence).

The V and J genes are TRBV30 and TRBJ2-3, with a weak D call TRBD1 (6 bases). The CDR3 extends over 15 amino acids. Deletions cut 1 base from V and 0 bases from J, with 11 bases between. Germline CDR1 is GTSNPN and CDR2 is SVGIG (reference sequence). CDR3: CAWSETTGSTDTQYF. CDR3 DNA: TGTGCCTGGAGTGAAACGACAGGTAGCACAGATACGCAGTATTTT.

The chain couples TRBV2 to TRBJ2-7; tentatively, D is TRBD2 (5 bases). This CDR3 has 13 residues. Germline V gives CDR1 SNHLY, CDR2 FYNNEI. The germline V and J ends were trimmed by 3 bases and 4 bases, with 10 bases remaining between them. This CDR3 reads CASSERAEYEQYF. As DNA, the CDR3 is TGTGCCAGCAGTGAGCGGGCGGAGTACGAGCAGTACTTC.

The CDR3 is CASSTGLAGDAYEQYF. CDR3 bases: TGTGCCAGCAGCACAGGACTAGCGGGGGACGCCTACGAGCAGTACTTC. The gene calls are TRBV9 and TRBJ2-7; 13 bases fit TRBD2. The trim removed 4 bases at V and 2 bases at J, leaving 6 bases unmatched. This CDR3 is built from 16 residues. CDR1 is SGDLS, CDR2 YYNGEE, per germline.

This clone was counted between two and nine times. J is TRBJ1-2 and V is TRBV5-6; tentative D call: TRBD1 (5 bases). V shed 4 bases and J shed 5 bases, with 27 bases lying between them. This CDR3 has 18 residues. Germline CDR1 reads SGHDT; CDR2 reads YYEEEE. The CDR3 is CASSPSRDWGLLGYGYTF. CDR3 bases: TGTGCCAGCAGCCCCAGCAGGGATTGGGGTTTGTTGGGGTATGGCTACACCTTC.

CDR3 region: CASSLLGRGETQYF. Written as DNA, the CDR3 is TGCGCCAGCAGCTTGTTGGGGAGGGGAGAGACCCAGTACTTC. This sequence joins TRBV5-1 and TRBJ2-5; 7 nucleotides line up with TRBD2. CDR1 SGHRS and CDR2 YFSETQ come from the germline V gene. The CDR3 contains 14 residues. Unmatched junction bases numbered 4, after V lost 1 base and J lost 4 bases.

The chain joins TRBV29-1 to TRBJ1-1, with 7 bases matching TRBD1. The V segment lost 5 bases and the J segment 2 bases; nucleotides outside the gene matches: 17. Germline V gene data show CDR1 as SQVTM and CDR2 as ANQGSEA. The CDR3 has 17 residues. The chain's CDR3 is CSVPPGAAGTVNTEAFF. The CDR3 DNA sequence: TGCAGCGTTCCCCCCGGCGCCGCCGGGACAGTTAACACTGAAGCTTTCTTT. Together with reference TRBV29-1 and TRBJ1-1, the CDR3 gives the full variable domain: SAVISQKPSRDICQRGTSLTIQCQVDSQVTMMFWYRQQPGQSLTLIATANQGSEATYESGFVIDKFPISRPNLTFSTLTVSNMSPEDSSIYLCSVPPGAAGTVNTEAFFGQGTRLTVV.

V usage is TRBV28 and J usage is TRBJ1-5, with 10 bases identical to TRBD1. This CDR3 comprises 16 residues. The junction had 12 bases not matched to a gene; V was cut back by 7 bases and J by 6 bases. Per germline, CDR1 MDHEN and CDR2 SYDVKM. The CDR3 loop is CASTRTGGTLGQPQHF. The CDR3 DNA reads TGTGCCAGCACGCGGACAGGGGGAACGCTCGGTCAGCCCCAGCATTTT.

The chain recombines TRBV19 with TRBJ1-2, with no clear D. The CDR3 sequence is 12 residues long. Germline CDR1 is LNHDA and CDR2 is SQIVND (reference sequence). Trimming removed 6 bases at V and 3 bases at J, with 8 bases between. CDR3 nucleotides: TGTGCCAGTAGCCCCTCTTACTATGGCTACACCTTC. Translation: CASSPSYYGYTF.

This clone has only a few counts. This CDR3 is also generated by other DNA sequences in the sample. This rearrangement joins TRBV30 to TRBJ1-6; a possible D gene is TRBD1 (6 bases). V lost 0 bases, J lost 7 bases, and 10 bases lay in between. The CDR3 totals 14 residues. Looked up from germline, CDR1 is GTSNPN and CDR2 is SVGIG (reference sequence). The CDR3 DNA follows: TGTGCCTGGAGTGTACAACAGGGAAATTCACCCCTCCACTTT. Translation gives CAWSVQQGNSPLHF.

The chain recombines TRBV21-1 with TRBJ2-1; the DNA was not used to check the table's D call, TRBD2. TRBV21-1 is a pseudogene segment. The CDR3 runs to 17 residues. The CDR3 DNA is TGTGCCAGCAGCGCTCGACTAGCGGGAGTAGGTAGGGATGAGCAGTTCTTC. The encoded protein is CASSARLAGVGRDEQFF.

The J gene is TRBJ1-1, the V gene TRBV13, with a weak D call TRBD1 (5 bases). This CDR3 contains 13 residues. CDR1 is PRHDT, CDR2 FYEKMQ, per germline (reference sequence). V shed 5 bases and J shed 11 bases, with 18 bases lying between them. CDR3 in amino acids: CASSLRRGVRAFF. CDR3 DNA sequence: TGTGCCAGCAGCCTCCGCCGGGGGGTTCGGGCTTTCTTT.

The count of this clone is one. The genes are TRBV7-7 and TRBJ2-5, with 12 positions matching TRBD2. The CDR3 is made up of 16 amino acids. Trimming took 5 bases from V and 4 from J; bases not matched to a gene: 8. The germline V gene has CDR1 SSHAT and CDR2 FNYEAQ (reference sequence). The CDR3, as DNA: TGTGCCAGCAGCCGCACCCTAGCGGGAGGGCGAGAGACCCAGTACTTC. Amino acid sequence: CASSRTLAGGRETQYF. Combining the CDR3 with reference TRBV7-7 and TRBJ2-5 gives the whole variable domain GAGVSQSPRYKVTKRGQDVTLRCDPISSHATLYWYQQALGQGPEFLTYFNYEAQPDKSGLPSDRFSAERPEGSISTLTIQRTEQRDSAMYRCASSRTLAGGRETQYFGPGTRLLVL.

V and J are TRBV6-6 and TRBJ1-2; TRBD1 matches 8 bases. The germline CDR1 and CDR2 sequences are MNHNY and SVGAGI (reference sequence). The CDR3 is 13 residues long. V was pared by 6 bases and J by 7 bases, with 7 bases of the junction left unmatched. CDR3 loop: CASSPRGQSGYTF. CDR3 DNA sequence: TGTGCCAGCAGCCCCAGGGGGCAAAGTGGCTACACCTTC.

The genes are TRBV9 and TRBJ1-3, with D unresolved. The CDR3 length is 16 residues. Between the trimmed V and J ends, which lost 0 bases and 0 bases, there was a span of 10 bases. The V gene's germline CDR1 is SGDLS and CDR2 YYNGEE. The CDR3 nucleotides are TGTGCCAGCAGCGTAGATACAGCCAACTCTGGAAACACCATATATTTT. The encoded protein is CASSVDTANSGNTIYF.

This chain uses TRBV19 with TRBJ1-5; no clear D. Germline loops: CDR1 LNHDA, CDR2 SQIVND (reference sequence). The CDR3 spans 12 residues. Between the trimmed V and J ends, which lost 4 bases and 5 bases, there was a span of 6 bases. CDR3 amino acids: CASSSYYQPQHF. For the CDR3, the DNA is TGTGCCAGTAGTAGCTATTATCAGCCCCAGCATTTT. Full variable domain (outside the CDR3, taken from reference TRBV19 and TRBJ1-5): DGGITQSPKYLFRKEGQNVTLSCEQNLNHDAMYWYRQDPGQGLRLIYYSQIVNDFQKGDIAEGYSVSREKKESFPLTVTSAQKNPTAFYLCASSSYYQPQHFGDGTRLSIL.

V gene TRBV11-3 combines with J gene TRBJ2-5, with 11 bases identical to TRBD2. The J call is uncertain, as TRBJ2-7 better fits the DNA end. Germline CDR1 and CDR2: SGHNT and YENEEA. The CDR3 loop spans 14 amino acids. CDR3 sequence reads: CASSSGTSGYEQYF. The CDR3 bases are TGTGCCAGCAGCTCCGGGACTAGCGGCTACGAGCAGTACTTC.

CDR3 sequence (DNA): TGCGCCAGCAGCTTCCAGGGCGGGAACACTGAAGCTTTCTTT. Its protein is CASSFQGGNTEAFF. V and J are TRBV5-1 and TRBJ1-1; a possible D gene is TRBD1 (5 bases). The CDR3 is 14 amino acids. Germline CDR1 and CDR2: SGHRS and YFSETQ. The V end lost 2 bases, the J end lost 1 base, and 9 bases lay between the germline ends. The full variable domain, completed using reference TRBV5-1 and TRBJ1-1, is KAGVTQTPRYLIKTRGQQVTLSCSPISGHRSVSWYQQTPGQGLQFLFEYFSETQRNKGNFPGRFSGRQFSNSRSEMNVSTLELGDSALYLCASSFQGGNTEAFFGQGTRLTVV.

This CDR3 reads CASSDGGPADTQYF. The CDR3 DNA sequence: TGTGCCAGCAGTGACGGGGGCCCGGCAGATACGCAGTATTTT. V and J are TRBV6-4 and TRBJ2-3; tentatively, D is TRBD1 (6 bases). The CDR3 length is 14 residues. V lost 2 bases to trimming and J lost 4 bases, with 10 bases between them. Germline CDR1 and CDR2: MRHNA and SNTAGT.

The chain uses TRBV5-3 and TRBJ1-5; D uncertain. TRBV5-3 is given ORF status, its function remaining uncertain. There are 17 residues in the CDR3. The V gene lost 2 bases and the J gene lost 9 bases, with 24 bases spanning the gap. This CDR3 is CARSFKYRAAGSTPQHF. The CDR3 DNA reads as TGTGCCAGAAGCTTTAAATACCGGGCGGCGGGGAGTACGCCCCAGCATTTT.

This clone was counted only a few times. This chain connects TRBV5-1 to TRBJ2-7, with 9 bases aligning to TRBD2. The V and J ends lost 1 base and 6 bases, in that order; junction bases with no gene match: 8. There are 15 residues in the CDR3. Per germline, CDR1 SGHRS and CDR2 YFSETQ. Here the CDR3 reads CASSLNSGRQGEQYF. The CDR3 DNA is TGCGCCAGCAGCTTGAATAGCGGGAGACAGGGCGAGCAGTACTTC.

The rearrangement uses TRBV10-3 and TRBJ2-5; a weak D match, TRBD2 (5 bases). Germline V gene sequence: CDR1 ENHRY, CDR2 SYGVKD. With 8 bases removed from V and 4 bases from J, the gap between germline ends came to 17 bases. The CDR3 extends over 14 amino acids. The CDR3 loop reads CAIRPDLDGETQYF. DNA for the CDR3: TGTGCCATCCGTCCGGACTTGGATGGAGAGACCCAGTACTTC.

Turning to this clone: The junction shows a germline mismatch at one end, possibly a read error. This rearrangement joins TRBV7-9 to TRBJ2-1; unclear D gene. CDR3 length: 11 amino acids. The germline CDR1 and CDR2 sequences are SEHNR and FQNEAQ (reference sequence). The CDR3 is CSSSLATLKFF. The CDR3 nucleotides read TGTTCCAGCAGCTTAGCTACATTGAAGTTCTTC.